A selection of T cell receptor beta chains follows, all from one sample in a study of T-cell reconstitution after alpha-beta-depleted transplantation in children. TCRdb fed the PCR reads into MiXCR, producing one record per CDR3 protein. The repertoire holds 300,000 or so distinct CDR3 sequences, with 20% to 30% as singletons. The material was PBMCs, mostly from graft donor cells, obtained 180 days after TCRalphabeta/CD19-depleted stem cell transplant. The receptors here all came from a male patient between 10 and 17 years old who had a stem cell transplant for acute lymphoblastic leukemia, so the T cells may come from the graft donor. The CDR3 runs from the conserved cysteine through the conserved F or W. The D gene is left open where the match is weak. Size is stated for part of the rows, as once, few or many counts, or as a class when the clone is expanded.

j_call d_call v_call clone_size cdr3_aa cdr3_nt
TRBJ2-5 TRBD1 TRBV5-6 NA CASSLDVTGYETQYF TGTGCCAGCAGCTTGGATGTGACAGGGTACGAGACCCAGTACTTC
TRBJ2-7 NA TRBV6-5 NA CASSYFRGGSGSYEQYF TGTGCCAGCAGTTACTTCAGGGGTGGTAGCGGCTCCTACGAGCAGTACTTC
TRBJ1-5 NA TRBV6-5 NA CASSYLGGHQPQHF TGTGCCAGCAGTTACTTGGGGGGTCATCAGCCCCAGCATTTT
TRBJ2-1 NA TRBV25-1 few CASSGREINNEQFF TGTGCCAGCAGTGGTCGGGAGATCAACAATGAGCAGTTCTTC
TRBJ2-7 NA TRBV6-5 NA CASHRPFLEQYF TGTGCCAGCCATCGACCATTCCTCGAGCAGTACTTC
TRBJ2-1 TRBD2 TRBV18 few CASSPPGLVGNNEQFF TGTGCCAGCTCACCCCCGGGACTAGTGGGAAACAATGAGCAGTTCTTC
TRBJ1-5 NA TRBV12-3/TRBV12-4 few CASAPPHKPQHF TGTGCCAGTGCCCCCCCACACAAACCCCAGCATTTT
TRBJ2-7 TRBD1 TRBV10-3 NA CAISSGGAGYEQYF TGTGCCATCAGTTCAGGGGGCGCAGGCTACGAGCAGTACTTC
TRBJ2-7 NA TRBV7-2 few CASSLTRSSYEQYF TGTGCCAGCAGCTTAACCCGCAGCTCCTACGAGCAGTACTTC
TRBJ2-2 TRBD1 TRBV15 NA CATVPQGAPTGELFF TGTGCCACCGTACCCCAGGGGGCGCCGACCGGGGAGCTGTTTTTT
TRBJ2-2 NA TRBV5-6 NA CASSKLTGELFF TGTGCCAGCAGCAAACTCACCGGGGAGCTGTTTTTT
TRBJ2-2 TRBD2 TRBV29-1 NA CSVKKRESRTGELFF TGCAGCGTGAAGAAGCGGGAGTCGCGCACCGGGGAGCTGTTTTTT
TRBJ2-7 NA TRBV5-1 once CASNSGVSAYEQYF TGCGCCAGCAATAGTGGGGTTTCCGCCTACGAGCAGTACTTC
TRBJ2-3 TRBD2 TRBV4-2 few CASSLRTSGVTGVLNSTDTQYF TGTGCCAGCAGCCTAAGGACTAGCGGCGTAACGGGAGTTTTAAATAGCACAGATACGCAGTATTTT
TRBJ2-7 NA TRBV20-1 NA CSARYNEQYF TGCAGTGCTAGGTATAACGAGCAGTACTTC
TRBJ2-5 TRBD1 TRBV20-1 NA CSARPGRPGGRETQYF TGCAGTGCTAGACCGGGGCGGCCAGGGGGACGCGAGACCCAGTACTTC
TRBJ2-1 NA TRBV5-1 few CASSSDLGDEQFF TGCGCCAGCAGCTCTGACTTGGGCGATGAGCAGTTCTTC
TRBJ1-1 TRBD1 TRBV12-3/TRBV12-4 NA CASSLDRGAFF TGTGCCAGCAGTTTAGACAGGGGAGCTTTCTTT
TRBJ2-1 TRBD1 TRBV20-1 NA CSARRQGLINEQFF TGCAGTGCTCGGAGACAGGGGCTGATCAATGAGCAGTTCTTC
TRBJ2-7 TRBD1 TRBV7-2 NA CASSVRGTGVYEQYF TGTGCCAGCAGCGTAAGGGGGACAGGTGTCTACGAGCAGTACTTC
TRBJ2-6 NA TRBV20-1 NA CSASPGAGANVLTF TGCAGTGCTAGTCCCGGGGCTGGGGCCAACGTCCTGACTTTC
TRBJ2-5 TRBD1 TRBV12-3/TRBV12-4 NA CASTIPGQEETQYF TGTGCCAGCACCATCCCGGGACAGGAAGAGACCCAGTACTTC
TRBJ2-7 NA TRBV7-6 few CASSLEGIEQYF TGTGCCAGCAGCTTGGAAGGAATCGAGCAGTACTTC
TRBJ2-7 NA TRBV7-9 few CASSLARGNEQYF TGTGCCAGCAGCTTAGCGCGGGGCAACGAGCAGTACTTC
TRBJ2-2 NA TRBV20-1 few CSARGLFGTGELFF TGCAGTGCTAGAGGACTATTTGGCACCGGGGAGCTGTTTTTT
TRBJ2-1 TRBD2 TRBV19 NA CASSISLAGTYNEQFF TGTGCCAGTAGTATCTCCCTAGCGGGCACCTACAATGAGCAGTTCTTC
TRBJ2-1 TRBD2 TRBV6-5 NA CASSYSRLAGGPKNEQFF TGTGCCAGCAGTTACTCTCGACTAGCGGGAGGGCCCAAGAATGAGCAGTTCTTC
TRBJ2-1 NA TRBV9 many CASSVDLLGSYNEQFF TGTGCCAGCAGCGTAGATCTACTAGGCTCCTACAATGAGCAGTTCTTC
TRBJ1-4 TRBD1 TRBV18 few CASSPRGTGNEKLFF TGTGCCAGCTCACCACGAGGGACAGGGAATGAAAAACTGTTTTTT
TRBJ2-7 NA TRBV29-1 NA CSVSLDEQYF TGCAGCGTTAGTCTGGACGAGCAGTACTTC
TRBJ1-1 TRBD1 TRBV6-1 NA CASSGTVSLNTEAFF TGTGCCAGCAGCGGGACAGTTTCTTTGAACACTGAAGCTTTCTTT
TRBJ1-5 TRBD1 TRBV12-3/TRBV12-4 few CASQDRANQPQHF TGTGCCAGCCAGGACAGGGCCAATCAGCCCCAGCATTTT
TRBJ2-5 TRBD1 TRBV10-3 few CAIGVWTGGTEAQYF TGTGCCATCGGAGTCTGGACAGGGGGAACGGAGGCCCAGTACTTC
TRBJ2-3 TRBD2 TRBV11-1 NA CASSLVVFSGKRTPDTQYF TGTGCCAGCAGCTTAGTAGTGTTCAGCGGGAAGCGCACACCAGATACGCAGTATTTT